The 5 T cell receptor beta chains given below trace back to one sample, sequenced in a study of shared clonotypes between healthy human individuals. The data were produced by immunoSEQ multiplex PCR, yet TCRdb's version contains in-frame clones alone and is incomplete. This table holds under 2.5 million clones, 85% to 95% found once. Sequenced input: naive CD4+ T cells from PBMCs. Subset meaning: CD45RA+ positively selected. These receptors came from a man aged 18 to 30 in good health. Some clones in this sample may be carry-over from other donors' samples.

This chain links TRBV9 with TRBJ2-1; D possibly corresponds to TRBD2 (6 bases). Trimming left V 5 bases short and J 7 bases short, with 16 bases between. This CDR3 has 14 residues. Germline V CDR1 and CDR2: SGDLS, YYNGEE. The CDR3 region has the DNA TGTGCCAGCAGGAGGGACGGGGCGGGGAATGAGCAGTTCTTC. This gives the protein CASRRDGAGNEQFF. Variable domain in full (rest from reference TRBV9 and TRBJ2-1): DSGVTQTPKHLITATGQRVTLRCSPRSGDLSVYWYQQSLDQGLQFLIQYYNGEERAKGNILERFSAQQFPDLHSELNLSSLELGDSALYFCASRRDGAGNEQFFGPGTRLTVL.

This chain uses TRBV25-1 with TRBJ2-7; no reliable D call. The CDR3 has 14 amino acids. V was trimmed by 2 bases and J by 2 bases, leaving 10 bases between them. Germline V CDR1 and CDR2: MGHDK, SYGVNS. CDR3 DNA sequence: TGTGCCAGCAGTGAAGACGACTGGCCCTACGAGCAGTACTTC. Translation: CASSEDDWPYEQYF.

This chain joins TRBV18 and TRBJ2-1; maybe TRBD2 (6 bases). Trimming removed 3 bases from V and 4 bases from J, with 16 bases in between. The length of the CDR3 is 16 residues. CDR1 and CDR2 from the germline V gene are KGHSH and LQKENI. The CDR3 region has the DNA TGTGCCAGCTCACCCTCTTCCGGGACTCCATACAATGAGCAGTTCTTC. Translation gives CASSPSSGTPYNEQFF.

The chain recombines TRBV10-3 with TRBJ2-2; TRBD1 matches at 9 bases. Per germline, CDR1 ENHRY and CDR2 SYGVKD. The CDR3 runs to 15 residues. V lost 4 bases and J lost 4; bases outside the gene matches: 4. DNA of the CDR3: TGTGCCATCAGTGGGGGGACAGGGTCCACCGGGGAGCTGTTTTTT. Its protein is CAISGGTGSTGELFF.

V gene TRBV5-1 combines with J gene TRBJ1-1, with TRBD1 matching 10 bases. There are 17 residues in the CDR3. V gave up 2 bases and J gave up 1 base; unmatched junction bases: 8. Looked up from germline, CDR1 is SGHRS and CDR2 is YFSETQ. CDR3 region: CASSFRTGGSGNTEAFF. The CDR3 DNA is TGCGCCAGCAGCTTCCGGACAGGGGGGTCAGGGAACACTGAAGCTTTCTTT.